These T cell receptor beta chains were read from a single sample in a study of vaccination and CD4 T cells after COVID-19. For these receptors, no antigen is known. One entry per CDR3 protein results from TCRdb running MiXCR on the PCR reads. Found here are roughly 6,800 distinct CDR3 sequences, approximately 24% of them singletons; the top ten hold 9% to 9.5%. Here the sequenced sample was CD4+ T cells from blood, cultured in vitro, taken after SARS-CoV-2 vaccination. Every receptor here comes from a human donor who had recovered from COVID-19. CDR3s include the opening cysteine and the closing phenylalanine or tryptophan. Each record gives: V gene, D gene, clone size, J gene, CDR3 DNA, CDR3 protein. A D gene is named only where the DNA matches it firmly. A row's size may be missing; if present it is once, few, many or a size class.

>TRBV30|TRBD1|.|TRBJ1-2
TGTGCCGGCAGACAGGGGGGGATAGGGAACACCTTC
CAGRQGGIGNTF
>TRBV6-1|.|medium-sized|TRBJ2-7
TGTGCCAGCAGCACCCCGGGACGCGGCCGCTACGAGCAGTACTTC
CASSTPGRGRYEQYF
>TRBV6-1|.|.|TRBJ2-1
TGTGCCAGCAGGAAACCCCATCGGGGGCCAGGGGTTGATAATGAGCAGTTCTTC
CASRKPHRGPGVDNEQFF
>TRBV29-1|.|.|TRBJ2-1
TGCAGCGGGCAAACGGGATCCTTGAGTGAGCAGTTCTTC
CSGQTGSLSEQFF
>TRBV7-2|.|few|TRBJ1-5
TGTGCCAGCAGCTTGAATGCGGGTCAGCCCCAGCATTTT
CASSLNAGQPQHF
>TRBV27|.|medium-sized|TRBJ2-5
TGTGCCAGCAGTCCCTACCATCCTCCCTACGGGGTTGGAGAGACCCAGTACTTC
CASSPYHPPYGVGETQYF
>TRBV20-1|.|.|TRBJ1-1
TGCAGTACTACGAGGGGTTTGAACACTGAAGCTTTCTTT
CSTTRGLNTEAFF
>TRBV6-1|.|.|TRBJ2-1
TGTGCCAGCAGTGAGTCCAGGACCAATGAGCAGTTCTTC
CASSESRTNEQFF
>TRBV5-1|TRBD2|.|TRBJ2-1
TGCGCCAGCAGCTTAGGGCCTAGCGGCCAACACAATGAGCAGTTCTTC
CASSLGPSGQHNEQFF
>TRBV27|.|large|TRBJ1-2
TGTGCCAGCAGTTTAAGGGGGGCGGACGGCTACACCTTC
CASSLRGADGYTF
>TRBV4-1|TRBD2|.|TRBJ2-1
TGCGCCAGCAGCCAAGCCGGACTAGCGGGCCTGACCGACAACAATGAGCAGTTCTTC
CASSQAGLAGLTDNNEQFF
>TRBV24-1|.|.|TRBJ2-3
TGTGCCACCAGAGATGGGACGGGTGGTACAGATACGCAGTATTTT
CATRDGTGGTDTQYF
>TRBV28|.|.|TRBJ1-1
TGTGCCAGCAGTTCCCCGATGGCGGCAGGGATGCAGGGTTGGGCTTTCTTT
CASSSPMAAGMQGWAFF
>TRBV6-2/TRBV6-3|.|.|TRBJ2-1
TGTGCCAGCAGTTACGCCGGGCGATACTACAATGAGCAGTTCTTC
CASSYAGRYYNEQFF